Reported below is one T cell receptor beta chain. Per germline, CDR1 MNHEY and CDR2 SMNVEV (reference sequence). The CDR3 has 13 residues. With 5 bases removed from V and 2 bases from J, the gap between germline ends came to 10 bases. In the original analysis: Researchers report that nucleated cell counts were estimated from reference gene primer amplification. TCRdb keeps only in-frame clones here, not all; method: immunoSEQ multiplex PCR. D and trimming were read from the DNA, whereas the V and J calls and clone size are those reported in that table. The sample lists 180,000 or so clones, 80% to 90% occurring once. These data originate in a study of blood T cell repertoires in COVID-19. About the study: Donors in the United States, Italy and Spain gave samples during acute or convalescent COVID-19.

Followed longitudinally, the Seattle patients had been enrolled during active infection. This chain joins TRBV27 and TRBJ2-7, with a weak D call TRBD2 (5 bases). Sequenced input: peripheral blood. The receptor's source is a woman aged 55-69 years with COVID-19, enrolled during active disease. CDR3 region: CASSPERPYEQYF. Written as DNA, the CDR3 is TGTGCCAGCAGTCCCGAGCGGCCCTACGAGCAGTACTTC.